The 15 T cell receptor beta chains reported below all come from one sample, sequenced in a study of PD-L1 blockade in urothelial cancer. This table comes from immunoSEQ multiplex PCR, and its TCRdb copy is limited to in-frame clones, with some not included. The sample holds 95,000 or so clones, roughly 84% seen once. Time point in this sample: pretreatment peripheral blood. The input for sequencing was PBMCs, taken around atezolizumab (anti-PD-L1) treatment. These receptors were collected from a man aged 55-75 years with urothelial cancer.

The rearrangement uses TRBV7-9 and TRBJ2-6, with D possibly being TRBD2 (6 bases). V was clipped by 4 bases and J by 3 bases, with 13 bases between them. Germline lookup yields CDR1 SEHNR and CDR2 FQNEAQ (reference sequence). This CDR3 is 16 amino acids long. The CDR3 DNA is TGTGCCAGCAGCTCGGAGGGATGGGGTGGGGCCAACGTCCTGACTTTC. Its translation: CASSSEGWGGANVLTF.

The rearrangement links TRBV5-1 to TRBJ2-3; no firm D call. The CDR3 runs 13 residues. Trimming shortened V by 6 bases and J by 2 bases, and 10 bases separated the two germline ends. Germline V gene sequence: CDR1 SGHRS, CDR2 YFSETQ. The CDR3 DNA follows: TGCGCCAGCAAAGAGGCTTTCACAGATACGCAGTATTTT. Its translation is CASKEAFTDTQYF.

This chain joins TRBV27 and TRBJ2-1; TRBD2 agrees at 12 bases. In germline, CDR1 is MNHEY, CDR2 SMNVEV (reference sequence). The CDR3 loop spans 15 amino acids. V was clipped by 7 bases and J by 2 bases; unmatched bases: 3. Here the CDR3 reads CASNLAGGPYNEQFF. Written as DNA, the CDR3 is TGTGCCAGCAACCTAGCGGGGGGGCCCTACAATGAGCAGTTCTTC.

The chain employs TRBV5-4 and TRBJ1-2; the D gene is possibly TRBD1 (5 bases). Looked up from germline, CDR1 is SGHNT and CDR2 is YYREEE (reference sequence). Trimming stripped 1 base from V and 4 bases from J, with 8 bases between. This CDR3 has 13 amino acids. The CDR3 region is CASSLTGPYGYTF. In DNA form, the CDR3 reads TGTGCCAGCAGCTTGACAGGACCCTATGGCTACACCTTC.

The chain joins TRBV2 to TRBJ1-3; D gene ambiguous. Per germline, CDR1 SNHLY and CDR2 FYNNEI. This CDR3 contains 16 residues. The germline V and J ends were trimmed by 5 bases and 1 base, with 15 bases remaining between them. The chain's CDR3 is CASSPLGTGSGNTIYF. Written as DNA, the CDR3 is TGTGCCAGCAGTCCCCTGGGAACGGGATCTGGAAACACCATATATTTT.

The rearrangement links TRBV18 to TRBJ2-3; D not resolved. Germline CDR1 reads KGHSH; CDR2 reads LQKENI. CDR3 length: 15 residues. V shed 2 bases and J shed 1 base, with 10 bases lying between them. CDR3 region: CASSPESFRTDTQYF. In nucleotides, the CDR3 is TGTGCCAGCTCACCAGAGAGCTTTCGCACAGATACGCAGTATTTT. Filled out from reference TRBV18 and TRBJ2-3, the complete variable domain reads NAGVMQNPRHLVRRRGQEARLRCSPMKGHSHVYWYRQLPEEGLKFMVYLQKENIIDESGMPKERFSAEFPKEGPSILRIQQVVRGDSAAYFCASSPESFRTDTQYFGPGTRLTVL.

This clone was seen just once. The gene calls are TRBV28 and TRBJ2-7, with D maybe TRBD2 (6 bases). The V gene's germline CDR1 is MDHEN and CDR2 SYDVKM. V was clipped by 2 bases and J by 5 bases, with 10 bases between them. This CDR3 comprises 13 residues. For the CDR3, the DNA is TGTGCCAGCAGTTTAGGTGGAGGGAACGAGCAGTACTTC. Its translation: CASSLGGGNEQYF.

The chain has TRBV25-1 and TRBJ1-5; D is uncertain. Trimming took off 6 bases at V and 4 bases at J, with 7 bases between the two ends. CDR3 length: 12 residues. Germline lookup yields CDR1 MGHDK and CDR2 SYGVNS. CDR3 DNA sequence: TGTGCCAGCAGGGGAGGTAATCAGCCCCAGCATTTT. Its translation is CASRGGNQPQHF.

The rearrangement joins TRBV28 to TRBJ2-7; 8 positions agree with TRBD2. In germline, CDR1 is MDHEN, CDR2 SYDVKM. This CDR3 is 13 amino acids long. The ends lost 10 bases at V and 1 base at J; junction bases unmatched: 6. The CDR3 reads CATGLAKSYEQYF. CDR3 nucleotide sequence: TGTGCCACAGGACTAGCTAAATCCTACGAGCAGTACTTC.

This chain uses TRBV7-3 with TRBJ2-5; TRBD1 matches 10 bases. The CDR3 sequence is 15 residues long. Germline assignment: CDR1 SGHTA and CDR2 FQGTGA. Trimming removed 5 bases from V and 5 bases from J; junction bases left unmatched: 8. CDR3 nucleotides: TGTGCCAGCAGCCCCCGACAGGGGGCAGGGGAGACCCAGTACTTC. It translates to CASSPRQGAGETQYF.

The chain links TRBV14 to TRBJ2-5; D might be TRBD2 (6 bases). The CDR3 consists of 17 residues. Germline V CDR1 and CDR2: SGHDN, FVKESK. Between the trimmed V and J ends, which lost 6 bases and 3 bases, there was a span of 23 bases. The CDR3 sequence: CASSPRGGFSVKETQYF. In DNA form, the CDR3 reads TGTGCCAGCAGTCCCCGGGGAGGATTCTCGGTCAAAGAGACCCAGTACTTC. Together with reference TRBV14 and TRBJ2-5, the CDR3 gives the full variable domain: EAGVTQFPSHSVIEKGQTVTLRCDPISGHDNLYWYRRVMGKEIKFLLHFVKESKQDESGMPNNRFLAERTGGTYSTLKVQPAELEDSGVYFCASSPRGGFSVKETQYFGPGTRLLVL.

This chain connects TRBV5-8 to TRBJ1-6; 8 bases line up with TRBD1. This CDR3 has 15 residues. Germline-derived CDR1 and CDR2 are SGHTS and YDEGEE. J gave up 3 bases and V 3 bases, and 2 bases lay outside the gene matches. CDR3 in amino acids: CASSSGQDYNSPLHF. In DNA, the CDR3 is TGTGCCAGCAGCTCGGGACAGGACTATAATTCACCCCTCCACTTT.

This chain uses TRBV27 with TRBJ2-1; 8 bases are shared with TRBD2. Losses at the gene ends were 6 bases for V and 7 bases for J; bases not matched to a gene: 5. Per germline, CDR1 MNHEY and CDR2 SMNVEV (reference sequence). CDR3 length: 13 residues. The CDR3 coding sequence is TGTGCCAGCAGGGGGGGCGGGGGGAATGAGCAGTTCTTC. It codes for CASRGGGGNEQFF.

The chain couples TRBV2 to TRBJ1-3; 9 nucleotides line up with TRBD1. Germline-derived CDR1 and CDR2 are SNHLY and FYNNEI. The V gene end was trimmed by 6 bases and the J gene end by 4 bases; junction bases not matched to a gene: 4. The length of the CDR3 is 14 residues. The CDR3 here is CASRLDRGGNTIYF. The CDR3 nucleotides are TGTGCCAGCAGGTTGGACAGGGGCGGAAACACCATATATTTT.

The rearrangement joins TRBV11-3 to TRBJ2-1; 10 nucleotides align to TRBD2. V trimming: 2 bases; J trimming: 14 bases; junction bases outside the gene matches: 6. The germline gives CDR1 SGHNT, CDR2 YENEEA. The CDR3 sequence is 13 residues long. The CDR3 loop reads CASSLKASGGEFF. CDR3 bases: TGTGCCAGCAGCTTAAAGGCTAGCGGGGGTGAGTTCTTC.